Shown below are 8 T cell receptor beta chains from a single sample sequenced in a study of long-term antiretroviral therapy in people with HIV. Run at survey level, the immunoSEQ assay was version v3.0. Here immunoSEQ multiplex PCR was the method, and the copy in TCRdb shows in-frame clones only, minus some. The profile covers over 25,000 clones, with about 82% appearing a single time and roughly 9.5% taken by the ten largest. Sequenced material: unsorted PBMCs, taken 3 years after starting antiretroviral therapy. The origin of the receptors is a man aged 35 to 55 with HIV.

The chain uses TRBV7-9 and TRBJ1-2; D not resolved. Looked up from germline, CDR1 is SEHNR and CDR2 is FQNEAQ (reference sequence). Trimming removed 3 bases from V and 4 bases from J, with 9 bases in between. This CDR3 spans 13 amino acids. Here the CDR3 reads CASSFTGSYGYTF. As DNA, the CDR3 is TGTGCCAGCAGCTTTACGGGAAGCTATGGCTACACCTTC.

The genes are TRBV29-1 and TRBJ1-2, with 8 bases matching TRBD1. Looked up from germline, CDR1 is SQVTM and CDR2 is ANQGSEA. V gave up 5 bases and J gave up 6 bases; unmatched junction bases: 8. The CDR3 is made up of 13 amino acids. CDR3 nucleotides: TGCAGCGTTACTGGAGGACAGGGCGATGGCTACACCTTC. Translating gives CSVTGGQGDGYTF.

J is TRBJ2-3 and V is TRBV9, with D possibly matching TRBD2 (5 bases). Germline CDR1 is SGDLS and CDR2 is YYNGEE. CDR3 size: 15 residues. V shed 3 bases and J shed 0 bases, with 11 bases lying between them. CDR3 in amino acids: CASSEDSYSTDTQYF. Written as DNA, the CDR3 is TGTGCCAGCAGCGAGGACTCTTATAGCACAGATACGCAGTATTTT.

This rearrangement joins TRBV7-2 to TRBJ2-1, with 12 bases lining up with TRBD1. Germline loops: CDR1 SGHTA, CDR2 FQGNSA. This CDR3 has 19 residues. Trimming removed 4 bases from V and 7 bases from J; junction bases left unmatched: 17. CDR3 residues: CASSYRDRGRDGDRNEQFF. In DNA form, the CDR3 reads TGTGCCAGCAGCTACCGGGACAGGGGGCGGGATGGGGATCGAAATGAGCAGTTCTTC.

The chain couples TRBV7-9 to TRBJ2-3; possible D gene TRBD2, 6 bases. Trimming cost V 0 bases and J 3 bases, with 13 bases left between them. CDR1 and CDR2 from the germline V gene are SEHNR and FQNEAQ (reference sequence). The CDR3 is 16 amino acids. This CDR3 is CASSLAPGGKTDTQYF. For the CDR3, the DNA is TGTGCCAGCAGCTTAGCGCCCGGGGGTAAGACAGATACGCAGTATTTT.

The chain links TRBV5-6 to TRBJ2-5, with 8 bases that match TRBD2. CDR1 and CDR2 (germline): SGHDT, YYEEEE. The CDR3 loop spans 14 amino acids. The J segment lost 5 bases and the V segment lost 4 bases, leaving 7 bases of the junction unmatched. CDR3 coding DNA: TGTGCCAGCAGCCTGGGGCCTAGCGGGGAGACCCAGTACTTC. Translation gives CASSLGPSGETQYF.

The chain links TRBV5-1 to TRBJ2-5; D is unclear. Trimming pared 0 bases from V and 4 bases from J, leaving 16 bases between. Per germline, CDR1 SGHRS and CDR2 YFSETQ. This CDR3 has 16 residues. CDR3 bases: TGCGCCAGCAGCTTGGCCCCGGTGATAGCCGCAGAGACCCAGTACTTC. Its protein product is CASSLAPVIAAETQYF. The full variable domain, completed using reference TRBV5-1 and TRBJ2-5, is KAGVTQTPRYLIKTRGQQVTLSCSPISGHRSVSWYQQTPGQGLQFLFEYFSETQRNKGNFPGRFSGRQFSNSRSEMNVSTLELGDSALYLCASSLAPVIAAETQYFGPGTRLLVL.

V usage is TRBV7-2 and J usage is TRBJ2-3; TRBD2 matches 10 bases. The CDR3 loop spans 15 amino acids. J lost 6 bases, V lost 1 base, and 4 bases had no gene match. Germline CDR1 is SGHTA and CDR2 is FQGNSA. CDR3 DNA sequence: TGTGCCAGCAGCTTAGAAGGTAGCGGGAGGGATACGCAGTATTTT. Residues: CASSLEGSGRDTQYF.